These 18 T cell receptor beta chains share one sample of origin, sequenced in a study of cytomegalovirus exposure and HLA in healthy donors. PCR used 60 Vbeta primers and 13 Jbeta primers. The data were produced by immunoSEQ multiplex PCR, yet TCRdb's version contains in-frame clones alone and is incomplete. The sample consists of fewer than 150,000 clones, 65% to 85% of them appearing once. Sequenced material: PBMCs. These receptors were taken from a man aged 45-65 years in good health and CMV-seronegative.

This chain links TRBV6-5 with TRBJ2-5; 9 bases align to TRBD1. Germline CDR1 is MNHEY and CDR2 is SVGAGI. The CDR3 totals 13 residues. Trimming cost V 6 bases and J 3 bases; bases outside gene matches: 2. The CDR3 region is CASRGTGKETQYF. Here the CDR3 DNA reads TGTGCCAGCAGAGGGACAGGGAAAGAGACCCAGTACTTC.

The gene calls are TRBV10-2 and TRBJ2-5, with 9 positions matching TRBD1. The CDR3 covers 14 residues. Germline values: CDR1 WSHSY, CDR2 SAAADI. The junction had 1 base not matched to a gene; V was cut back by 2 bases and J by 3 bases. The CDR3 DNA is TGCGCCAGCAGTGAGAGGGACAGGGAAGAGACCCAGTACTTC. Its translation: CASSERDREETQYF.

This sequence joins TRBV5-1 and TRBJ2-2; 7 nucleotides match TRBD1. Germline V lookup: CDR1 SGHRS, CDR2 YFSETQ. The CDR3 extends over 15 amino acids. The V and J ends lost 0 bases and 4 bases, in that order; junction bases with no gene match: 3. The CDR3 sequence: CASSLGQGVTGELFF. The DNA of the CDR3 is TGCGCCAGCAGCTTGGGCCAGGGGGTCACCGGGGAGCTGTTTTTT.

The CDR3 DNA is TGTGCCTGGAGTCCAGGGACAGATCATCAATACGAGCAGTACTTC. Its translation is CAWSPGTDHQYEQYF. This chain connects TRBV30 to TRBJ2-7; 7 nucleotides match TRBD1. The CDR3 runs to 15 residues. V shed 2 bases, J shed 4 bases, and the junction held 11 bases outside the gene matches. Looked up from germline, CDR1 is GTSNPN and CDR2 is SVGIG (reference sequence).

This clone was seen only once. The gene calls are TRBV5-4 and TRBJ2-6, with D possibly TRBD1 on 5 matching bases. Trimming took 0 bases from V and 0 from J, leaving 13 bases between them. Germline assignment: CDR1 SGHNT and CDR2 YYREEE (reference sequence). This CDR3 is 18 amino acids long. Here the CDR3 reads CASSLGNYRNSGANVLTF. CDR3 in DNA: TGTGCCAGCAGCTTGGGCAACTACAGGAACTCTGGGGCCAACGTCCTGACTTTC.

A note on this clone: At one boundary the junction diverges from the germline segment, which might be a read error. The chain has TRBV10-3 and TRBJ1-1, with TRBD1 as a possible D gene (5 bases). Germline V gene sequence: CDR1 ENHRY, CDR2 SYGVKD. The CDR3 is 13 residues long. Here the CDR3 reads CAVSRQLGTEAFF. CDR3 in DNA: TGTGCCGTCAGCAGACAGTTGGGGACTGAAGCTTTCTTT.

This clone has a handful of counts. The chain recombines TRBV27 with TRBJ2-1, with D possibly being TRBD2 (5 bases). The V gene lost 5 bases and the J gene lost 10 bases, with 21 bases spanning the gap. Germline CDR1 reads MNHEY; CDR2 reads SMNVEV (reference sequence). This CDR3 contains 15 residues. CDR3 nucleotides: TGTGCCAGCAGTACAGCGGTCCGGAAACCGTCCGAGCAGTTCTTC. Encoded protein: CASSTAVRKPSEQFF.

The V call is TRBV6-1, the J call TRBJ2-7, with D maybe TRBD2 (6 bases). CDR3 length: 17 amino acids. From germline, CDR1 is MNHNS and CDR2 SASEGT. Between the trimmed V and J ends, which lost 4 bases and 2 bases, there was a span of 21 bases. CDR3 DNA: TGTGCCAGCAGTGCGGGCTCGCGGAGGGCCTTCGCCTACGAGCAGTACTTC. It yields the protein CASSAGSRRAFAYEQYF.

The rearrangement links TRBV29-1 to TRBJ2-1; D not resolved. The germline V and J ends were trimmed by 4 bases and 1 base, with 14 bases remaining between them. CDR1 is SQVTM and CDR2 is ANQGSEA in the germline V gene. The CDR3 is made up of 15 amino acids. CDR3 sequence (DNA): TGCAGCGTTGCATTTCCGGGTCGTTCCTACAATGAGCAGTTCTTC. Amino acid sequence: CSVAFPGRSYNEQFF.

This chain links TRBV9 with TRBJ2-1; D is possibly TRBD2 (6 bases). Per the germline V gene, CDR1 is SGDLS and CDR2 is YYNGEE. Trimming cost V 1 base and J 7 bases, with 15 bases left between them. The CDR3 extends over 15 amino acids. DNA of the CDR3: TGTGCCAGCAGCGTACACGGGAGCCGTGGTAATGAGCAGTTCTTC. Its translation: CASSVHGSRGNEQFF.

This chain uses TRBV6-5 with TRBJ2-3; maybe TRBD2 (6 bases). This CDR3 spans 13 amino acids. Deletions cut 6 bases from V and 4 bases from J, with 11 bases between. Germline V lookup: CDR1 MNHEY, CDR2 SVGAGI. The DNA for the CDR3 is TGTGCCAGCAGGGGGGGTTTCCCAGATACGCAGTATTTT. This codes for CASRGGFPDTQYF.

The chain couples TRBV10-3 to TRBJ2-1; TRBD2 matches 8 bases. The germline V gene encodes CDR1 ENHRY and CDR2 SYGVKD. The J segment lost 7 bases and the V segment lost 4 bases, leaving 6 bases of the junction unmatched. The length of the CDR3 is 14 residues. The CDR3 spells CAISGREGRNEQFF. In DNA form, the CDR3 reads TGTGCCATCAGTGGACGGGAGGGCCGTAATGAGCAGTTCTTC.

The chain employs TRBV7-9 and TRBJ1-3; TRBD1 might be the D (6 bases). Germline CDR1 SEHNR, CDR2 FQNEAQ (reference sequence). This CDR3 contains 14 residues. The V end lost 5 bases, the J end lost 2 bases, and 10 bases lay between the germline ends. This CDR3 is CASSARQAGNTIYF. CDR3 sequence (DNA): TGTGCCAGCAGCGCAAGACAGGCTGGAAACACCATATATTTT.

The genes are TRBV9 and TRBJ2-3, with 7 bases aligning to TRBD1. Looked up from germline, CDR1 is SGDLS and CDR2 is YYNGEE. The CDR3 has 16 amino acids. With V trimmed by 4 bases and J by 0 bases, 8 bases remained unmatched. The CDR3 here is CASSPNRGASTDTQYF. DNA of the CDR3: TGTGCCAGCAGCCCCAACAGGGGTGCTAGCACAGATACGCAGTATTTT.

The chain recombines TRBV6-1 with TRBJ2-6; 8 nucleotides agree with TRBD1. The CDR3 runs 18 residues. Losses at the gene ends were 1 base for V and 0 bases for J; bases not matched to a gene: 5. Germline-derived CDR1 and CDR2 are MNHNS and SASEGT. CDR3 coding DNA: TGTGCCAGCAGTGAAGTAGGACAGGGCCGCTCTGGGGCCAACGTCCTGACTTTC. As protein: CASSEVGQGRSGANVLTF.

The V call is TRBV9, the J call TRBJ2-7; the match to TRBD1 covers 7 bases. V gave up 0 bases and J gave up 3 bases; unmatched junction bases: 3. The CDR3 has 14 amino acids. The germline V gene encodes CDR1 SGDLS and CDR2 YYNGEE. The CDR3 DNA is TGTGCCAGCAGCGTAGAGGGACAGAGCTACGAGCAGTACTTC. Protein product: CASSVEGQSYEQYF.

This clone was seen only once. The V call is TRBV18, the J call TRBJ2-7; 9 bases align to TRBD2. CDR3 length: 15 amino acids. Germline-derived CDR1 and CDR2 are KGHSH and LQKENI. Trimming cost V 1 base and J 2 bases; bases outside gene matches: 3. The CDR3 DNA reads TGTGCCAGCTCACCACAGTCTAGCGGGGCCTACGAGCAGTACTTC. Translated, it gives CASSPQSSGAYEQYF.

This clone has more than one count but fewer than ten. The chain uses TRBV15 and TRBJ2-1; D call uncertain. This CDR3 spans 15 amino acids. Germline-derived CDR1 and CDR2 are LNHNV and YYDKDF (reference sequence). Trimming left V 1 base short and J 6 bases short, with 13 bases between. The CDR3 sequence is CATSRVRLPTNEQFF. CDR3 in DNA: TGTGCCACCAGCAGAGTGAGGCTCCCGACCAATGAGCAGTTCTTC.